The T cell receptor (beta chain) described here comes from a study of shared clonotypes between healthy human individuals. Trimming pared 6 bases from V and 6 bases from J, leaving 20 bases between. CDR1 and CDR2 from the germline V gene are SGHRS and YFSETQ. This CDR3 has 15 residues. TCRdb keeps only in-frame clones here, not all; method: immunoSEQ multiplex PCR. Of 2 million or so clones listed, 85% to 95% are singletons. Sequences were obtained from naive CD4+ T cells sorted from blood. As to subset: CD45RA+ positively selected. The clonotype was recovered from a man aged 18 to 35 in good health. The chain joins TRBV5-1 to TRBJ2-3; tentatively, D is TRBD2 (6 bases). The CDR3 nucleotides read TGCGCCAGCACCCTAGTCGGTAGGGACTGGGATACGCAGTATTTT. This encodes CASTLVGRDWDTQYF.